This T cell receptor (beta chain) was captured by sequencing in a study of blood T cell repertoires in COVID-19. Study-wide context: Spain, Italy and the United States supplied samples that represented acute and convalescent COVID-19. T cells, B-cell-depleted T cells, or PBMCs supplied cDNA or gDNA.

The authors' processing: Reference gene primer amplification gave nucleated cell count estimates. The protocol was immunoSEQ multiplex PCR, while the TCRdb copy is restricted to in-frame clones and leaves out a portion. V, J and clone size are those of that table, while D and trimming were read from the DNA. This table holds roughly 150,000 clones, about 83% found once. CDR1 and CDR2 (germline): LGHNA, YNFKEQ. The CDR3 length is 17 residues. Trimming took 3 bases from V and 2 from J; bases not matched to a gene: 9. Sequencing was performed on peripheral blood. The TCR originated in a woman older than 75 with acute or convalescent COVID-19. The rearrangement uses TRBV4-2 and TRBJ2-3; 9 bases match TRBD2. The CDR3 sequence is CASSHTGTSQYTDTQYF. For the CDR3, the DNA is TGTGCCAGCAGCCATACCGGGACTAGCCAGTACACAGATACGCAGTATTTT.